Shown below are 27 T cell receptor beta chains from a single sample sequenced in a study of OX40 agonist ivuxolimab in advanced cancers. TCRdb's copy holds only in-frame clones and misses some; the assay was immunoSEQ multiplex PCR. The table lists about 16,000 clones, about 83% of them singletons. The material was CD4+ or CD8+ T cells sorted from blood, obtained in a trial of the OX40 agonist ivuxolimab. These receptors all stem from an adult with an advanced solid tumor such as melanoma, head and neck, liver or kidney cancer.

The rearrangement joins TRBV13 to TRBJ2-7; D is undetermined. Trimming removed 1 base from V and 3 bases from J, with 4 bases in between. CDR3 length: 12 amino acids. Germline V gene data show CDR1 as PRHDT and CDR2 as FYEKMQ (reference sequence). CDR3 DNA sequence: TGTGCCAGCAGCTTAGACAGCTACGAGCAGTACTTC. It yields the protein CASSLDSYEQYF.

This chain connects TRBV29-1 to TRBJ1-5; D may be TRBD1 (6 bases). This CDR3 comprises 13 residues. V was clipped by 6 bases and J by 2 bases, with 11 bases between them. Germline assignment: CDR1 SQVTM and CDR2 ANQGSEA. The CDR3 coding sequence is TGCAGCGTACAGGGCCCGGGCAATCAGCCCCAGCATTTT. It encodes CSVQGPGNQPQHF.

The chain links TRBV4-1 to TRBJ2-7; tentative D call: TRBD1 (6 bases). The length of the CDR3 is 15 residues. Germline lookup yields CDR1 MGHRA and CDR2 YSYEKL. Trimming shortened V by 3 bases and J by 3 bases, and 15 bases separated the two germline ends. CDR3 amino acids: CASSHLEQGIYEQYF. In nucleotides, the CDR3 is TGCGCCAGCAGCCACCTAGAACAGGGTATCTACGAGCAGTACTTC.

The rearrangement uses TRBV7-9 and TRBJ2-3; D unresolved. Trimming removed 5 bases at V and 0 bases at J, with 18 bases between. CDR1 SEHNR and CDR2 FQNEAQ come from the germline V gene (reference sequence). This CDR3 comprises 17 residues. CDR3: CASSPLMWLTSTDTQYF. The DNA of the CDR3 is TGTGCCAGCAGCCCCCTGATGTGGCTAACTAGCACAGATACGCAGTATTTT.

V is TRBV10-3 and J is TRBJ2-1, with TRBD1 identical over 7 bases. CDR3 length: 16 amino acids. CDR1 ENHRY and CDR2 SYGVKD come from the germline V gene. V was clipped by 0 bases and J by 7 bases; unmatched bases: 9. The CDR3 loop is CAISESKRTGLNEQFF. CDR3 nucleotides: TGTGCCATCAGTGAGTCGAAGCGGACAGGCCTAAATGAGCAGTTCTTC.

The CDR3 region has the DNA TGTGCCAGCTCCCCCGGGACCGTCCGTGACGAGCAGTACTTC. Protein: CASSPGTVRDEQYF. The chain uses TRBV18 and TRBJ2-7; D possibly uses TRBD1 or TRBD2 (5 bases each). The germline gives CDR1 KGHSH, CDR2 LQKENI. V dropped 6 bases and J dropped 5 bases, with 17 bases sitting between them. The CDR3 totals 14 residues.

Here the CDR3 reads CASSYSAHLRETQYF. In DNA form, the CDR3 reads TGTGCCAGCAGTTACTCGGCACATCTGAGGGAGACCCAGTACTTC. This chain connects TRBV6-5 to TRBJ2-5; no definite D call. V was cut by 0 bases and J by 5 bases, with 13 bases left in between. This CDR3 contains 15 residues. Looked up from germline, CDR1 is MNHEY and CDR2 is SVGAGI.

The gene calls are TRBV9 and TRBJ2-3; 9 bases fit TRBD2. Germline V gene sequence: CDR1 SGDLS, CDR2 YYNGEE. The ends lost 0 bases at V and 3 bases at J; junction bases unmatched: 5. There are 16 residues in the CDR3. CDR3 coding DNA: TGTGCCAGCAGCGTAGAGAGCGGGGGGATAACAGATACGCAGTATTTT. This encodes CASSVESGGITDTQYF.

J is TRBJ2-3 and V is TRBV25-1; no clear D gene. Trimming cost V 7 bases and J 0 bases, with 8 bases left between them. Germline V gives CDR1 MGHDK, CDR2 SYGVNS. The CDR3 length is 13 residues. CDR3: CASTTSSTDTQYF. The CDR3 nucleotides read TGTGCCAGCACTACCTCTAGCACAGATACGCAGTATTTT. Complete variable domain (other parts from reference TRBV25-1 and TRBJ2-3): EADIYQTPRYLVIGTGKKITLECSQTMGHDKMYWYQQDPGMELHLIHYSYGVNSTEKGDLSSESTVSRIRTEHFPLTLESARPSHTSQYLCASTTSSTDTQYFGPGTRLTVL.

The V gene is TRBV10-3, the J gene TRBJ2-2; TRBD2 agrees at 14 bases. Germline loops: CDR1 ENHRY, CDR2 SYGVKD. With 2 bases clipped from V and 5 bases from J, the junction kept 10 bases outside the gene matches. The CDR3 loop spans 19 amino acids. This chain's CDR3 is CAISEPGTSGSIGTGELFF. The CDR3, as DNA: TGTGCCATCAGTGAGCCCGGGACTAGCGGGAGTATTGGGACCGGGGAGCTGTTTTTT.

This chain uses TRBV14 with TRBJ1-5; D uncertain. The ends were cut back, 4 bases at V and 4 bases at J, with 11 bases in the middle. There are 14 residues in the CDR3. CDR1 is SGHDN, CDR2 FVKESK, per germline. The chain's CDR3 is CASSPLVRNQPQHF. The CDR3, as DNA: TGTGCCAGCAGCCCTCTCGTCCGAAATCAGCCCCAGCATTTT.

J is TRBJ2-6 and V is TRBV27; D not resolved. The ends were cut back, 6 bases at V and 0 bases at J, with 3 bases in the middle. The germline V gene encodes CDR1 MNHEY and CDR2 SMNVEV (reference sequence). The CDR3 extends over 13 amino acids. CDR3 DNA: TGTGCCAGCAGACTCTCTGGGGCCAACGTCCTGACTTTC. Protein sequence: CASRLSGANVLTF. Full variable domain (rest looked up from reference TRBV27 and TRBJ2-6): EAQVTQNPRYLITVTGKKLTVTCSQNMNHEYMSWYRQDPGLGLRQIYYSMNVEVTDKGDVPEGYKVSRKEKRNFPLILESPSPNQTSLYFCASRLSGANVLTFGAGSRLTVL.

The chain links TRBV14 to TRBJ2-5, with 7 positions matching TRBD1. Trimming cost V 2 bases and J 5 bases; bases outside gene matches: 8. Germline CDR1 reads SGHDN; CDR2 reads FVKESK. The CDR3 has 15 amino acids. The CDR3 DNA reads as TGTGCCAGCAGCCAACTAGGGGGCGTTGGGGAGACCCAGTACTTC. Amino acids: CASSQLGGVGETQYF.

The gene calls are TRBV5-4 and TRBJ2-1, with D possibly matching TRBD2 (5 bases). Trimming left V 1 base short and J 1 base short, with 6 bases between. Per germline, CDR1 SGHNT and CDR2 YYREEE (reference sequence). The CDR3 totals 14 residues. The CDR3 coding sequence is TGTGCCAGCAGCTTGACTAGTTCCTACAATGAGCAGTTCTTC. Protein sequence: CASSLTSSYNEQFF.

The rearrangement links TRBV19 to TRBJ1-6; 9 positions match TRBD1. There are 15 residues in the CDR3. Looked up from germline, CDR1 is LNHDA and CDR2 is SQIVND (reference sequence). J was trimmed by 10 bases and V by 8 bases; bases with no gene match: 12. The CDR3 protein is CASRGTGGFLSPLHF. Written as DNA, the CDR3 is TGTGCCAGTCGGGGAACAGGGGGCTTCCTGTCACCCCTCCACTTT.

The chain joins TRBV27 to TRBJ2-6; D uncertain. Trimming removed 5 bases from V and 0 bases from J, with 2 bases in between. Germline CDR1 is MNHEY and CDR2 is SMNVEV (reference sequence). The CDR3 loop spans 13 amino acids. The CDR3 DNA follows: TGTGCCAGCAGTCCCTCTGGGGCCAACGTCCTGACTTTC. Its translation is CASSPSGANVLTF. The full variable domain, with the rest looked up from reference TRBV27 and TRBJ2-6, is EAQVTQNPRYLITVTGKKLTVTCSQNMNHEYMSWYRQDPGLGLRQIYYSMNVEVTDKGDVPEGYKVSRKEKRNFPLILESPSPNQTSLYFCASSPSGANVLTFGAGSRLTVL.

By share of the sample, this clone is medium-sized. The V gene is TRBV29-1, the J gene TRBJ2-7; D possibly corresponds to TRBD1 (5 bases). This CDR3 has 12 amino acids. V was clipped by 6 bases and J by 6 bases, with 15 bases between them. The germline V gene encodes CDR1 SQVTM and CDR2 ANQGSEA. CDR3 protein: CSVDLGLGEQYF. DNA for the CDR3: TGCAGCGTCGACTTGGGGCTAGGCGAGCAGTACTTC.

The chain carries TRBV4-3 and TRBJ2-5; perhaps TRBD2 as D (5 bases). Germline assignment: CDR1 LGHNA and CDR2 YSLEER. Trimming shortened V by 0 bases and J by 2 bases, and 7 bases separated the two germline ends. This CDR3 comprises 14 residues. CDR3 DNA: TGCGCCAGCAGCCAAGACGGGGTACAAGAGACCCAGTACTTC. Amino acid sequence: CASSQDGVQETQYF.

This chain links TRBV27 with TRBJ2-2; a weak D match, TRBD2 (6 bases). Germline V gene sequence: CDR1 MNHEY, CDR2 SMNVEV (reference sequence). This CDR3 spans 15 amino acids. The V end was cut by 2 bases, the J end by 9 bases, with 16 bases between. CDR3 sequence (DNA): TGTGCCAGCAGTTTAACCACTGCAGGGACTCGGGAGCTGTTTTTT. Translation gives CASSLTTAGTRELFF.

The chain uses TRBV27 and TRBJ2-3; D remains ambiguous. The CDR3 contains 12 residues. Germline V gives CDR1 MNHEY, CDR2 SMNVEV (reference sequence). Trimming took 3 bases from V and 4 from J, leaving 5 bases between them. In nucleotides, the CDR3 is TGTGCCAGCAGTTTTAGTGCAGATACGCAGTATTTT. The encoded protein is CASSFSADTQYF.

The table lists this clone with many counts. This chain uses TRBV16 with TRBJ1-5; D unclear. Germline CDR1 reads KGHSY; CDR2 reads FQNENV. V was clipped by 7 bases and J by 7 bases, with 14 bases between them. The CDR3 sequence is 13 residues long. The DNA for the CDR3 is TGTGCCAGCATTCACGGTTTCGGGCAGCCCCAGCATTTT. Translating gives CASIHGFGQPQHF.

Note on this clone: Relative to the germline gene, one junction end is altered; a read error may explain this. DNA of the CDR3: TGTGCTAGCAGCTTAAATAGCGGGGGACTGAGTAGGTGGGAGACCCAGTACTTC. Its translation is CASSLNSGGLSRWETQYF. The V gene is TRBV7-7, the J gene TRBJ2-5; TRBD2 matches 9 bases. Germline V CDR1 and CDR2: SSHAT, FNYEAQ (reference sequence). This CDR3 region has 18 residues.

The CDR3 sequence is CASSLPPGDEQFF. CDR3 in DNA: TGTGCCAGCAGTTTGCCCCCGGGCGATGAGCAGTTCTTC. The genes are TRBV5-5 and TRBJ2-1; no firm D call. With 5 bases removed from V and 8 bases from J, the gap between germline ends came to 14 bases. Germline V gene data show CDR1 as SGHKS and CDR2 as YYEKEE (reference sequence). The CDR3 runs to 13 residues. The full variable domain, rest sourced from reference TRBV5-5 and TRBJ2-1, is DAGVTQSPTHLIKTRGQQVTLRCSPISGHKSVSWYQQVLGQGPQFIFQYYEKEERGRGNFPDRFSARQFPNYSSELNVNALLLGDSALYLCASSLPPGDEQFFGPGTRLTVL.

V is TRBV6-5 and J is TRBJ2-5; D unresolved. Trimming cost V 2 bases and J 2 bases, with 6 bases left between them. The V gene's germline CDR1 is MNHEY and CDR2 SVGAGI. This CDR3 comprises 13 residues. The CDR3 region is CASSYNIQETQYF. CDR3 sequence (DNA): TGTGCCAGCAGTTACAATATACAAGAGACCCAGTACTTC.

The chain has TRBV4-3 and TRBJ1-5, with D hard to call. The germline gives CDR1 LGHNA, CDR2 YSLEER. This CDR3 has 15 residues. V gave up 0 bases and J gave up 4 bases, with 10 bases separating them. The CDR3 here is CASSQDFSSNQPQHF. The CDR3 coding sequence is TGCGCCAGCAGCCAAGATTTTTCCTCGAATCAGCCCCAGCATTTT.

J is TRBJ2-7 and V is TRBV28; the match to TRBD2 covers 8 bases. In germline, CDR1 is MDHEN, CDR2 SYDVKM. V lost 2 bases to trimming and J lost 6 bases; unmatched junction nucleotides: 6. This CDR3 region has 14 residues. The CDR3 reads CASSLGTRGSEQYF. DNA of the CDR3: TGTGCCAGCAGTTTAGGGACTAGGGGATCCGAGCAGTACTTC. The full variable domain, completed using reference TRBV28 and TRBJ2-7, is DVKVTQSSRYLVKRTGEKVFLECVQDMDHENMFWYRQDPGLGLRLIYFSYDVKMKEKGDIPEGYSVSREKKERFSLILESASTNQTSMYLCASSLGTRGSEQYFGPGTRLTVT.

This chain joins TRBV11-1 and TRBJ1-1; perhaps TRBD1 as D (6 bases). The CDR3 totals 17 residues. Trimming removed 3 bases from V and 1 base from J, with 18 bases in between. Germline CDR1 SGHAT, CDR2 FQDESV (reference sequence). The chain's CDR3 is CASSFPTRGGANTEAFF. CDR3 nucleotides: TGTGCCAGCAGCTTCCCGACCCGGGGGGGGGCGAACACTGAAGCTTTCTTT. Together with reference TRBV11-1 and TRBJ1-1, the CDR3 gives the full variable domain: EAEVAQSPRYKITEKSQAVAFWCDPISGHATLYWYRQILGQGPELLVQFQDESVVDDSQLPKDRFSAERLKGVDSTLKIQPAELGDSAMYLCASSFPTRGGANTEAFFGQGTRLTVV.